The 10 T cell receptor beta chains below were found in one sample sequenced in a study of cytomegalovirus exposure and HLA in healthy donors. Both 60 Vbeta primers and 13 Jbeta primers went into the PCR. Produced via immunoSEQ multiplex PCR; TCRdb's table is partial and in-frame only. The sample holds 100,000 to 150,000 clones; about 80% are singletons and the top ten take around 3.3%. Sequencing input: PBMCs. Source of these receptors: a woman in her forties or fifties in good health and CMV-seronegative.

The chain couples TRBV27 to TRBJ2-1; 9 bases fit TRBD2. V trimming: 6 bases; J trimming: 6 bases; junction bases outside the gene matches: 6. The germline V gene has CDR1 MNHEY and CDR2 SMNVEV (reference sequence). This CDR3 region has 14 residues. CDR3 nucleotide sequence: TGTGCCAGCAGAAATAGCGGGAGAGGCAATGAGCAGTTCTTC. Encoded protein: CASRNSGRGNEQFF.

The chain joins TRBV27 to TRBJ2-3; D not resolved. V was trimmed by 3 bases and J by 2 bases, leaving 9 bases between them. Germline V CDR1 and CDR2: MNHEY, SMNVEV (reference sequence). CDR3 length: 14 residues. The CDR3 DNA reads as TGTGCCAGCAGTTTTCGTGGCAACACAGATACGCAGTATTTT. It encodes CASSFRGNTDTQYF.

The chain links TRBV25-1 to TRBJ2-7, with 7 bases fitting TRBD2. Losses at the gene ends were 4 bases for V and 3 bases for J; bases not matched to a gene: 9. CDR3 length equals 15 residues. The germline V gene has CDR1 MGHDK and CDR2 SYGVNS. The CDR3 region is CASSVSASGGYEQYF. The CDR3 DNA sequence: TGTGCCAGCAGTGTGTCGGCTAGCGGAGGCTACGAGCAGTACTTC.

V usage is TRBV5-3 and J usage is TRBJ2-5; 8 nucleotides align to TRBD2. TRBV5-3 is recorded as an ORF, its role being uncertain. CDR3 length: 15 residues. With V trimmed by 3 bases and J by 5 bases, 9 bases remained unmatched. In nucleotides, the CDR3 is TGTGCCAGAAGCTGGCCCGGGACTAGTAGGGAGACCCAGTACTTC. Translating it yields CARSWPGTSRETQYF.

This clone has a single count. The rearrangement joins TRBV5-1 to TRBJ2-1; maybe TRBD2 (7 bases). Germline CDR1 and CDR2: SGHRS and YFSETQ. This CDR3 is built from 15 residues. V shed 1 base and J shed 3 bases, with 11 bases lying between them. Here the CDR3 DNA reads TGCGCCAGCAGCTTGTCGGGGGGCATCTACAATGAGCAGTTCTTC. Encoded protein: CASSLSGGIYNEQFF. Based on the CDR3 plus reference TRBV5-1 and TRBJ2-1, the full variable domain is KAGVTQTPRYLIKTRGQQVTLSCSPISGHRSVSWYQQTPGQGLQFLFEYFSETQRNKGNFPGRFSGRQFSNSRSEMNVSTLELGDSALYLCASSLSGGIYNEQFFGPGTRLTVL.

The J gene is TRBJ2-7, the V gene TRBV30; the match to TRBD1 covers 12 bases. Germline loops: CDR1 GTSNPN, CDR2 SVGIG (reference sequence). The CDR3 loop spans 13 amino acids. V was pared by 5 bases and J by 7 bases, with 6 bases of the junction left unmatched. CDR3 loop: CAWGTGGPWEQYF. The CDR3, as DNA: TGTGCCTGGGGGACAGGGGGCCCCTGGGAGCAGTACTTC.

Note on this clone: The junction and the germline gene differ at one end; a read error may be behind it. The chain's CDR3 is CSSSPGEGISYEQYF. The CDR3 DNA reads TGTTCCAGCAGCCCCGGAGAGGGCATTTCCTACGAGCAGTACTTC. This chain uses TRBV7-9 with TRBJ2-7; the D gene is possibly TRBD2 (5 bases). Per the germline V gene, CDR1 is SEHNR and CDR2 is FQNEAQ (reference sequence). The CDR3 has 15 amino acids.

This clone was seen just once. V is TRBV29-1 and J is TRBJ1-1; tentative D call: TRBD1 (6 bases). Deletions cut 6 bases from V and 1 base from J, with 9 bases between. The CDR3 runs 12 residues. Per germline, CDR1 SQVTM and CDR2 ANQGSEA. CDR3 region: CSVLQGNTEAFF. Here the CDR3 DNA reads TGCAGCGTCCTACAGGGGAACACTGAAGCTTTCTTT.

The chain carries TRBV5-1 and TRBJ1-2, with no clear D. This CDR3 is built from 14 residues. Germline CDR1 and CDR2: SGHRS and YFSETQ. The V and J ends lost 2 bases and 5 bases respectively, with 13 bases between them. The CDR3 DNA reads TGCGCCAGCAGCTTAGAGCCAGGACTTTATGGCTACACCTTC. Its protein product is CASSLEPGLYGYTF.

This clone was counted once. The V call is TRBV28, the J call TRBJ2-2, with no clear D. This CDR3 is 17 amino acids long. V was pared by 3 bases and J by 3 bases, with 17 bases between. CDR1 and CDR2 (germline): MDHEN, SYDVKM. The CDR3 DNA sequence: TGTGCCAGCAGTTTTAACCCCGGGTGGTTTTACACCGGGGAGCTGTTTTTT. It is translated as CASSFNPGWFYTGELFF.